A single sample is the source of the 21 T cell receptor beta chains below, sequenced in a study of blood T cell repertoires in COVID-19. Repertoires were generated with immunoSEQ multiplex PCR, while TCRdb's copy carries only in-frame clones and drops some. The sample includes under 300,000 clones, about 81% of them seen just once. Sequences were obtained from peripheral blood. Every receptor here comes from a woman aged 55 to 70 with active or convalescent COVID-19.

The chain links TRBV27 to TRBJ2-1, with TRBD2 identical over 9 bases. The CDR3 runs 15 residues. Germline V gene data show CDR1 as MNHEY and CDR2 as SMNVEV (reference sequence). The ends lost 7 bases at V and 3 bases at J; junction bases unmatched: 7. The CDR3 region has the DNA TGTGCCAGCACTTCAGGACTAGCGATCTACAATGAGCAGTTCTTC. Amino acid sequence: CASTSGLAIYNEQFF.

There are a few counts of this clone. V is TRBV4-3 and J is TRBJ2-1, with 7 bases aligning to TRBD1. Germline CDR1 LGHNA, CDR2 YSLEER. The V gene end was trimmed by 0 bases and the J gene end by 2 bases; junction bases not matched to a gene: 7. The length of the CDR3 is 17 residues. The CDR3, as DNA: TGCGCCAGCAGCCAAGACTACGGGACAGATACCTACAATGAGCAGTTCTTC. It codes for CASSQDYGTDTYNEQFF.

This clone was picked up a small number of times. This chain links TRBV10-2 with TRBJ1-2; D uncertain. Germline-derived CDR1 and CDR2 are WSHSY and SAAADI. This CDR3 comprises 15 residues. V was shortened by 0 bases and J by 4 bases, with 12 bases between the two germline ends. The CDR3 loop reads CASSESLSIPYGYTF. The CDR3 nucleotides are TGCGCCAGCAGTGAGTCCCTATCGATTCCCTATGGCTACACCTTC.

The J gene is TRBJ1-4, the V gene TRBV30; possible D gene TRBD1, 5 bases. V lost 5 bases and J lost 8, with 18 bases in between. Per germline, CDR1 GTSNPN and CDR2 SVGIG (reference sequence). The length of the CDR3 is 14 residues. CDR3 in DNA: TGTGCCTGGGGACCCTCGGCAGGGCAGGAAAAACTGTTTTTT. Amino acid sequence: CAWGPSAGQEKLFF.

In this sample, this clone turned up many times. This sequence joins TRBV6-5 and TRBJ1-6, with D perhaps TRBD1 (6 bases). The germline V and J ends were trimmed by 4 bases and 6 bases, with 10 bases remaining between them. Germline V gene sequence: CDR1 MNHEY, CDR2 SVGAGI. The CDR3 length is 14 residues. CDR3 nucleotide sequence: TGTGCCAGCAGTTCTCAGGGGTCTAATTCACCCCTCCACTTT. It is translated as CASSSQGSNSPLHF.

This chain uses TRBV2 with TRBJ2-5; 8 bases align to TRBD2. Per germline, CDR1 SNHLY and CDR2 FYNNEI. The V segment lost 7 bases and the J segment 6 bases; nucleotides outside the gene matches: 13. The CDR3 runs 15 residues. This chain's CDR3 is CASTPGVAGLKTQYF. The CDR3 DNA reads as TGTGCCAGCACCCCTGGGGTAGCGGGGTTAAAGACCCAGTACTTC. Complete variable domain (other parts from reference TRBV2 and TRBJ2-5): EPEVTQTPSHQVTQMGQEVILRCVPISNHLYFYWYRQILGQKVEFLVSFYNNEISEKSEIFDDQFSVERPDGSNFTLKIRSTKLEDSAMYFCASTPGVAGLKTQYFGPGTRLLVL.

The chain has TRBV18 and TRBJ2-3; 8 bases match TRBD1. V shed 5 bases, J shed 4 bases, and the junction held 8 bases outside the gene matches. CDR3 length: 15 amino acids. Germline assignment: CDR1 KGHSH and CDR2 LQKENI. CDR3 in DNA: TGTGCCAGCTCATCTAACCCAGGGGGCGCAGATACGCAGTATTTT. It encodes CASSSNPGGADTQYF.

The chain carries TRBV15 and TRBJ1-6, with 7 bases aligning to TRBD1. The germline V gene has CDR1 LNHNV and CDR2 YYDKDF (reference sequence). The CDR3 has 15 amino acids. V gave up 3 bases and J gave up 2 bases; unmatched junction bases: 1. The CDR3 loop is CATSRGQTYNSPLHF. The CDR3 DNA reads as TGTGCCACCAGCAGGGGACAGACCTATAATTCACCCCTCCACTTT.

This chain uses TRBV19 with TRBJ1-5, with D perhaps matching TRBD1 (6 bases). Germline V gene data show CDR1 as LNHDA and CDR2 as SQIVND (reference sequence). This CDR3 is built from 14 residues. Deletions cut 3 bases from V and 6 bases from J, with 12 bases between. The CDR3 loop reads CASSISTGSQPQHF. CDR3 nucleotide sequence: TGTGCCAGTAGTATTTCCACAGGGAGTCAGCCCCAGCATTTT.

This clone was detected only a few times. The genes are TRBV19 and TRBJ1-1, with TRBD1 matching over 9 bases. Losses at the gene ends were 3 bases for V and 4 bases for J; bases not matched to a gene: 12. The CDR3 covers 17 residues. Germline V gene sequence: CDR1 LNHDA, CDR2 SQIVND (reference sequence). This CDR3 reads CASSMFGVGQGPTEAFF. The CDR3 coding sequence is TGTGCCAGTAGTATGTTTGGGGTTGGACAGGGGCCCACTGAAGCTTTCTTT.

The chain links TRBV5-1 to TRBJ1-1; D ambiguous. The germline V gene encodes CDR1 SGHRS and CDR2 YFSETQ. The V end lost 5 bases, the J end lost 1 base, and 9 bases lay between the germline ends. The length of the CDR3 is 13 residues. The CDR3 region has the DNA TGCGCCAGCAGTGAACCTACGAACACTGAAGCTTTCTTT. Protein: CASSEPTNTEAFF.

V gene TRBV12-3 or TRBV12-4 combines with J gene TRBJ1-4; no firm D call. The CDR3 length is 13 residues. V shed 5 bases and J shed 3 bases, with 7 bases lying between them. The CDR3 DNA reads TGTGCCAGCAGTAGGGAGTCTAATGAAAAACTGTTTTTT. Its translation is CASSRESNEKLFF.

Written as DNA, the CDR3 is TGTGCCAGCAGCCCCGGGGGAGCCCATAATCAGCCCCAGCATTTT. Protein: CASSPGGAHNQPQHF. The rearrangement links TRBV7-2 to TRBJ1-5; D may be TRBD1 (5 bases). The germline gives CDR1 SGHTA, CDR2 FQGNSA. Trimming stripped 5 bases from V and 4 bases from J, with 15 bases between. This CDR3 comprises 15 residues.

This clone was seen a single time. The chain joins TRBV19 to TRBJ1-4, with 7 bases that match TRBD1. CDR3 length: 15 residues. J was trimmed by 5 bases and V by 5 bases; bases with no gene match: 8. Germline V CDR1 and CDR2: LNHDA, SQIVND (reference sequence). For the CDR3, the DNA is TGTGCCAGTAGTGCCCGACAGGGCTCCAATGAAAAACTGTTTTTT. It specifies CASSARQGSNEKLFF.

This clone was counted only a few times. The chain recombines TRBV19 with TRBJ2-5, with a tentative D call TRBD2 (5 bases). Germline CDR1 LNHDA, CDR2 SQIVND (reference sequence). Trimming took off 3 bases at V and 7 bases at J, with 15 bases between the two ends. The CDR3 has 14 amino acids. In nucleotides, the CDR3 is TGTGCCAGTAGTATGCCGGCCGGGGTAGGGACCCAGTACTTC. It yields the protein CASSMPAGVGTQYF.

In this sample, this clone turned up a few times. V gene TRBV27 combines with J gene TRBJ1-3, with 8 bases identical to TRBD1. CDR1 is MNHEY and CDR2 is SMNVEV in the germline V gene (reference sequence). J gave up 3 bases and V 4 bases, and 2 bases lay outside the gene matches. The CDR3 has 14 residues. The CDR3 here is CASSSRGLGNTIYF. The CDR3, as DNA: TGTGCCAGCAGTTCCAGGGGGCTTGGAAACACCATATATTTT.

The DNA of the CDR3 is TGCGCCAGCAGCTCCGGGACAGGGGTTAGGGAGACCCAGTACTTC. It translates to CASSSGTGVRETQYF. The chain is built from TRBV5-1 and TRBJ2-5, with 10 bases identical to TRBD1. The CDR3 covers 15 residues. After removal of 3 bases from V and 5 bases from J, the junction contained 7 bases not matched to a gene. Germline CDR1 and CDR2: SGHRS and YFSETQ.

The genes are TRBV30 and TRBJ1-5; D gene ambiguous. This CDR3 region has 14 residues. Trimming shortened V by 2 bases and J by 0 bases, and 8 bases separated the two germline ends. Germline V lookup: CDR1 GTSNPN, CDR2 SVGIG (reference sequence). CDR3 bases: TGTGCCTGGAGTCCAATCAATAGCAATCAGCCCCAGCATTTT. Translation: CAWSPINSNQPQHF. Together with reference TRBV30 and TRBJ1-5, the CDR3 gives the full variable domain: SQTIHQWPATLVQPVGSPLSLECTVEGTSNPNLYWYRQAAGRGLQLLFYSVGIGQISSEVPQNLSASRPQDRQFILSSKKLLLSDSGFYLCAWSPINSNQPQHFGDGTRLSIL.

With respect to this clone: One end of the junction is discordant with germline, which a read error may explain. This chain connects TRBV6-4 to TRBJ2-3, with 8 bases identical to TRBD1. Germline assignment: CDR1 MRHNA and CDR2 SNTAGT. This CDR3 comprises 15 residues. The CDR3 reads CASSDAPGGTDTQYF. CDR3 coding DNA: TGTGCCAGCAGTGACGCGCCAGGGGGCACCGATACGCAGTATTTT.

This clone appeared a few times. The V call is TRBV6-5, the J call TRBJ2-1; 7 bases agree with TRBD2. Germline V gene data show CDR1 as MNHEY and CDR2 as SVGAGI. CDR3 length: 14 amino acids. After removal of 2 bases from V and 4 bases from J, the junction contained 2 bases not matched to a gene. CDR3 amino acids: CASSYGREYNEQFF. For the CDR3, the DNA is TGTGCCAGCAGTTACGGGAGGGAATACAATGAGCAGTTCTTC.

The chain has TRBV12-3 or TRBV12-4 and TRBJ1-2; tentatively, D is TRBD1 (6 bases). The CDR3 spans 13 residues. V lost 4 bases and J 5 bases, leaving 11 bases between the germline ends. CDR3 region: CASSSYREYGYTF. The CDR3 bases are TGTGCCAGCAGTTCGTACAGGGAGTATGGCTACACCTTC.